Listed below are T cell receptor beta chains from one sample, sequenced in a study of blood T cell repertoires in COVID-19. The protocol was immunoSEQ multiplex PCR, while the TCRdb copy is restricted to in-frame clones and leaves out a portion. The sample shows about 100,000 clones, roughly 92% of them seen only once. The sample was peripheral blood. The receptors here all came from a man between 65 and 85 years old with acute or convalescent COVID-19. CDR3s include the opening cysteine and the closing phenylalanine or tryptophan. Each record gives: CDR3 DNA, CDR3 protein, V gene, J gene, D gene, clone size. A D gene is named only where the DNA matches it firmly. Clone size appears in some rows only: once, few, many, or a class for an expanded clone.

CDR3 DNA: TGTGCCAGCAGTTTATCTCTATGGGGGCTTGGAAACACCATATATTTT
CDR3 protein: CASSLSLWGLGNTIYF
V gene: TRBV27
J gene: TRBJ1-3
D gene: -
clone size: -

CDR3 DNA: TGTGCCAGCACCTTACAGGGATTCGACGAGCAGTACTTC
CDR3 protein: CASTLQGFDEQYF
V gene: TRBV5-5
J gene: TRBJ2-7
D gene: -
clone size: once

CDR3 DNA: TGTGCCAGCAGCAAAAGGGGCAGAATCTACATGAACACTGAAGCTTTCTTT
CDR3 protein: CASSKRGRIYMNTEAFF
V gene: TRBV7-9
J gene: TRBJ1-1
D gene: -
clone size: -

CDR3 DNA: TGCGCCAGCAGCCAAGATCCCGTGACAGGGGGCGCAATCTATGGCTACACCTTC
CDR3 protein: CASSQDPVTGGAIYGYTF
V gene: TRBV4-1
J gene: TRBJ1-2
D gene: TRBD1
clone size: -

CDR3 DNA: TGTGCCAGTAGTATATACGCCTATAGCAATCAGCCCCAGCATTTT
CDR3 protein: CASSIYAYSNQPQHF
V gene: TRBV19
J gene: TRBJ1-5
D gene: -
clone size: -

CDR3 DNA: TGTGCCAGCTCACTGGGGACAGGGAGAGAGACCCAGTACTTC
CDR3 protein: CASSLGTGRETQYF
V gene: TRBV18
J gene: TRBJ2-5
D gene: TRBD1
clone size: -

CDR3 DNA: TGTGCCAGCAGCTTAATTCGTTCAGACACCGGGGAGCTGTTTTTT
CDR3 protein: CASSLIRSDTGELFF
V gene: TRBV7-9
J gene: TRBJ2-2
D gene: -
clone size: -

CDR3 DNA: TGTGCCAGCAGCTTTACCAGTATAGACTACACTGAAGCTTTCTTT
CDR3 protein: CASSFTSIDYTEAFF
V gene: TRBV11-2
J gene: TRBJ1-1
D gene: -
clone size: -

CDR3 DNA: TGTGCTAGTGGTCCCGGACAGGGCCGCTCCTACGAGCAGTACTTC
CDR3 protein: CASGPGQGRSYEQYF
V gene: TRBV12-5
J gene: TRBJ2-7
D gene: TRBD1
clone size: -

CDR3 DNA: TGTGCCAGCAGGCCCTCGAGGGGGCGATACTATGGCTACACCTTC
CDR3 protein: CASRPSRGRYYGYTF
V gene: TRBV28
J gene: TRBJ1-2
D gene: TRBD1
clone size: -

CDR3 DNA: TGCGCCAGCAGGCCGCCGGGACAGGGGGCCCACCCACCCTACGAGCAGTACTTC
CDR3 protein: CASRPPGQGAHPPYEQYF
V gene: TRBV10-1
J gene: TRBJ2-7
D gene: TRBD1
clone size: -

CDR3 DNA: TGTGCCAGCCAGTTAGCGGAGCTTAACACCGGGGAGCTGTTTTTT
CDR3 protein: CASQLAELNTGELFF
V gene: TRBV10-3
J gene: TRBJ2-2
D gene: -
clone size: once

CDR3 DNA: TGCAGCGTTGAAGATGGCAGGGTTAACACTGAAGCTTTCTTT
CDR3 protein: CSVEDGRVNTEAFF
V gene: TRBV29-1
J gene: TRBJ1-1
D gene: -
clone size: once

CDR3 DNA: TGTGCCAGCAGTGAACCCTACTATACCGGGACTAGCGGTCTTTGGGACGAGCAGTACTTC
CDR3 protein: CASSEPYYTGTSGLWDEQYF
V gene: TRBV2
J gene: TRBJ2-7
D gene: TRBD2
clone size: -

CDR3 DNA: TGTGCCAGCAGGTCAGGGGTTAACTATGGCTACACCTTC
CDR3 protein: CASRSGVNYGYTF
V gene: TRBV6-5
J gene: TRBJ1-2
D gene: -
clone size: once

CDR3 DNA: TGCGCCAGCAGCCTTGGGGGGGACGAGCAGTTCTTC
CDR3 protein: CASSLGGDEQFF
V gene: TRBV4-1
J gene: TRBJ2-1
D gene: TRBD2
clone size: -

CDR3 DNA: TGTGCCAGCAGTGACTCGGAGGGGTACTATGGCTACACCTTC
CDR3 protein: CASSDSEGYYGYTF
V gene: TRBV6-4
J gene: TRBJ1-2
D gene: -
clone size: -

CDR3 DNA: TGTGCCAGCAGGTACAGGGGGCCTTTTAATCAGCCCCAGCATTTT
CDR3 protein: CASRYRGPFNQPQHF
V gene: TRBV28
J gene: TRBJ1-5
D gene: TRBD1
clone size: -

CDR3 DNA: TGTGCCATCAAAGGCGGGGTAAGGGAAAAACTGTTTTTT
CDR3 protein: CAIKGGVREKLFF
V gene: TRBV10-3
J gene: TRBJ1-4
D gene: -
clone size: -

CDR3 DNA: TGTGCCAGCGGGGTAGCGGGGGGAGGTCCAAAGGGCAATGAGCAGTTCTTC
CDR3 protein: CASGVAGGGPKGNEQFF
V gene: TRBV25-1
J gene: TRBJ2-1
D gene: TRBD2
clone size: -

CDR3 DNA: TGTGCCTGGAAACAAGCCGGGGGGGCGACAGATACGCAGTATTTT
CDR3 protein: CAWKQAGGATDTQYF
V gene: TRBV30
J gene: TRBJ2-3
D gene: TRBD2
clone size: -

CDR3 DNA: TGCGCCAGCAGCCAAGGGCGGGGGTCCTACGAGCAGTACTTC
CDR3 protein: CASSQGRGSYEQYF
V gene: TRBV4-1
J gene: TRBJ2-7
D gene: TRBD2
clone size: -

CDR3 DNA: TGTGCCAGCAGCCCCTGGGGGGGCGCTGAAGCTTTCTTT
CDR3 protein: CASSPWGGAEAFF
V gene: TRBV11-2
J gene: TRBJ1-1
D gene: -
clone size: -

CDR3 DNA: TGTGCCAGCAGCCTGACAGGGAAATCCTACGAGCAGTACTTC
CDR3 protein: CASSLTGKSYEQYF
V gene: TRBV3-1/TRBV3-2
J gene: TRBJ2-7
D gene: TRBD1
clone size: -

CDR3 DNA: TGTGCCAGCAGTTCCCCGCGGGAGGGAGCCACAGATACGCAGTATTTT
CDR3 protein: CASSSPREGATDTQYF
V gene: TRBV28
J gene: TRBJ2-3
D gene: TRBD2
clone size: -

CDR3 DNA: TGTGCCAGCAGCTACGGACAGGGCTCTGGCTACACCTTC
CDR3 protein: CASSYGQGSGYTF
V gene: TRBV13
J gene: TRBJ1-2
D gene: TRBD1
clone size: -

CDR3 DNA: TGTGCCTGGATTCGGGGAAATTCCTTTGAAGCTTTCTTT
CDR3 protein: CAWIRGNSFEAFF
V gene: TRBV30
J gene: TRBJ1-1
D gene: -
clone size: -

CDR3 DNA: TGTGCCAGCAGCTTGGACGGACAGGGCCCCTATGGCTACACCTTC
CDR3 protein: CASSLDGQGPYGYTF
V gene: TRBV5-5
J gene: TRBJ1-2
D gene: TRBD1
clone size: once

CDR3 DNA: TGTGCCAGCAGCCTCTTAGCGGGAGACGAGCAGTACTTC
CDR3 protein: CASSLLAGDEQYF
V gene: TRBV11-2
J gene: TRBJ2-7
D gene: TRBD2
clone size: -

CDR3 DNA: TGTGCCTGGAGCCTACAGGGGGCCCATGGCTACACCTTC
CDR3 protein: CAWSLQGAHGYTF
V gene: TRBV30
J gene: TRBJ1-2
D gene: TRBD1
clone size: once

CDR3 DNA: TGTGCCAGCAGGGACTACCTCTACGAGCAGTACTTC
CDR3 protein: CASRDYLYEQYF
V gene: TRBV2
J gene: TRBJ2-7
D gene: -
clone size: -

CDR3 DNA: TGTGCCAGCAGACCCAGGGTACAGAGCGGGGAGCTGTTTTTT
CDR3 protein: CASRPRVQSGELFF
V gene: TRBV2
J gene: TRBJ2-2
D gene: -
clone size: -

CDR3 DNA: TGTGCCAGCAGCCAGGAGTACACAGGGAATTCACCCCTCCACTTT
CDR3 protein: CASSQEYTGNSPLHF
V gene: TRBV3-1/TRBV3-2
J gene: TRBJ1-6
D gene: -
clone size: -

CDR3 DNA: TGTGCCAGCAGCCCTAGGACAGGGATGAACACTGAAGCTTTCTTT
CDR3 protein: CASSPRTGMNTEAFF
V gene: TRBV7-2
J gene: TRBJ1-1
D gene: TRBD1
clone size: -

CDR3 DNA: TGTGCCAGTAAAAGACTAGGGACCTCCTACGAGCAGTACTTC
CDR3 protein: CASKRLGTSYEQYF
V gene: TRBV19
J gene: TRBJ2-7
D gene: -
clone size: -

CDR3 DNA: TGTGCCAGTAGTATGTGGACAGGGGACACTGAAGCTTTCTTT
CDR3 protein: CASSMWTGDTEAFF
V gene: TRBV19
J gene: TRBJ1-1
D gene: TRBD1
clone size: -

CDR3 DNA: TGTGCCAGCAGTGAAGGGGGACTAGCGAGCAAGCAGTTCTTC
CDR3 protein: CASSEGGLASKQFF
V gene: TRBV6-4
J gene: TRBJ2-1
D gene: TRBD2
clone size: -

CDR3 DNA: TGTGCCAGCTCTCTCCACAGGGGGGACACTGAAGCTTTCTTT
CDR3 protein: CASSLHRGDTEAFF
V gene: TRBV18
J gene: TRBJ1-1
D gene: TRBD1
clone size: once

CDR3 DNA: TGCGCCAGCAGCCAAGATCCTTCGCTCACACCCCGCAATCAGCCCCAGCATTTT
CDR3 protein: CASSQDPSLTPRNQPQHF
V gene: TRBV4-3
J gene: TRBJ1-5
D gene: -
clone size: -

CDR3 DNA: TGTGCCAGCAGCCAATGGCCTAGCGACGAGACCCAGTACTTC
CDR3 protein: CASSQWPSDETQYF
V gene: TRBV14
J gene: TRBJ2-5
D gene: -
clone size: -

CDR3 DNA: TGTGCCAGCAGGCGGCGGGAAGCTTTCTTT
CDR3 protein: CASRRREAFF
V gene: TRBV6-5
J gene: TRBJ1-1
D gene: -
clone size: once

CDR3 DNA: TGCGCCAGCAGTGAGTGGGGGACAGGGTACTTC
CDR3 protein: CASSEWGTGYF
V gene: TRBV10-1
J gene: TRBJ1-2
D gene: TRBD1
clone size: -

CDR3 DNA: TGCGCCAGCAGCATGACAGGGGGGAACACTGAAGCTTTCTTT
CDR3 protein: CASSMTGGNTEAFF
V gene: TRBV4-1
J gene: TRBJ1-1
D gene: TRBD1
clone size: -

CDR3 DNA: TGTGCTAGCAGCCCCCGGGACAGGGGTTCGGGGGAGCTGTTTTTT
CDR3 protein: CASSPRDRGSGELFF
V gene: TRBV7-7
J gene: TRBJ2-2
D gene: TRBD1
clone size: -

CDR3 DNA: TGCAGCGTTGAAAAGGGCCGGAGGGGGCGGAACACTGAAGCTTTCTTT
CDR3 protein: CSVEKGRRGRNTEAFF
V gene: TRBV29-1
J gene: TRBJ1-1
D gene: TRBD1
clone size: -

CDR3 DNA: TGTGCCAGCTCACTACGGGACAGGGATGGCTACACCTTC
CDR3 protein: CASSLRDRDGYTF
V gene: TRBV18
J gene: TRBJ1-2
D gene: TRBD1
clone size: once

CDR3 DNA: TGCGCCAGCAGTGAGACATACGAGCAGTACTTC
CDR3 protein: CASSETYEQYF
V gene: TRBV10-2
J gene: TRBJ2-7
D gene: -
clone size: -

CDR3 DNA: TGTGCCAGCAGCTTAGGGGACAGGGGTGGCGAGCAGTACTTC
CDR3 protein: CASSLGDRGGEQYF
V gene: TRBV7-9
J gene: TRBJ2-7
D gene: TRBD1
clone size: -

CDR3 DNA: TGTGCCAGCAGCTTAAGTCTAGCGGGAGATACGCAGTATTTT
CDR3 protein: CASSLSLAGDTQYF
V gene: TRBV11-2
J gene: TRBJ2-3
D gene: TRBD2
clone size: -

CDR3 DNA: TGTGCCAGTAGTATAAAAATCTACTCTGGAAACACCATATATTTT
CDR3 protein: CASSIKIYSGNTIYF
V gene: TRBV19
J gene: TRBJ1-3
D gene: -
clone size: few

CDR3 DNA: TGTGCCAGCAGCCACCCCCGCGGAGTCTCAAGCTACGAGCAGTACTTC
CDR3 protein: CASSHPRGVSSYEQYF
V gene: TRBV3-1/TRBV3-2
J gene: TRBJ2-7
D gene: -
clone size: -

CDR3 DNA: TGTGCCAGCTGTCGGAGTGGAAACACCATATATTTT
CDR3 protein: CASCRSGNTIYF
V gene: TRBV14
J gene: TRBJ1-3
D gene: -
clone size: -

CDR3 DNA: TGTGCCAGCAGTTACTCGATCGGGGGAACTGAAGCTTTCTTT
CDR3 protein: CASSYSIGGTEAFF
V gene: TRBV6-5
J gene: TRBJ1-1
D gene: -
clone size: -

CDR3 DNA: TGTGCCAAGTCTGGGCGCCGCACCGGTACGCAGTATTTT
CDR3 protein: CAKSGRRTGTQYF
V gene: TRBV10-3
J gene: TRBJ2-3
D gene: -
clone size: -

CDR3 DNA: TGTGCCAGTCAACACTATAATTCACCCCTCCACTTT
CDR3 protein: CASQHYNSPLHF
V gene: TRBV6-5
J gene: TRBJ1-6
D gene: -
clone size: -